These 25 T cell receptor beta chains came from one sample sequenced in a study of synovial regulatory T cells in juvenile arthritis. General study findings and limits: Compared with other blood Treg cells, inflammation-associated Treg cells had reduced TCR diversity.

No antigen is known for these receptors. Profiled with immunoSEQ multiplex PCR; TCRdb holds only in-frame clones, not every one. The sample's table shows 9,500 to 10,000 clones. Input material: Treg cells from blood. Subset in this sample: HLA-DR+ inflammation-associated blood Treg cells. These TCRs come from a donor younger than 30 with juvenile idiopathic arthritis.

V gene TRBV28 combines with J gene TRBJ2-5; TCRdb selects TRBD1, and the lack of DNA leaves this call unchecked. The length of the CDR3 is 15 residues. Nucleotide data are not available. CDR1 is MDHEN, CDR2 SYDVKM, per germline. The CDR3 region is CASSFIGQAQETQYF. Complete variable domain (other parts from reference TRBV28 and TRBJ2-5): DVKVTQSSRYLVKRTGEKVFLECVQDMDHENMFWYRQDPGLGLRLIYFSYDVKMKEKGDIPEGYSVSREKKERFSLILESASTNQTSMYLCASSFIGQAQETQYFGPGTRLLVL.

The chain employs TRBV29-1 and TRBJ2-3. CDR3 size: 15 residues. No DNA is recorded. CDR1 SQVTM and CDR2 ANQGSEA come from the germline V gene. The CDR3 sequence: CSVEFLGGHTDTQYF.

The V and J genes are TRBV7-8 and TRBJ2-1. CDR3 size: 14 residues. No DNA has been recorded. From germline, CDR1 is SGHVS and CDR2 FQNEAQ. The CDR3 protein is CASSPRDLGREQFF.

This chain links TRBV30 with TRBJ1-3. Per germline, CDR1 GTSNPN and CDR2 SVGIG (reference sequence). The CDR3 sequence is 16 residues long. No nucleotide data were recorded. The CDR3 sequence: CAWSVRGTFSGNTIYF.

V usage is TRBV28 and J usage is TRBJ2-2. Germline V gene sequence: CDR1 MDHEN, CDR2 SYDVKM. CDR3 length: 15 residues. No coding sequence is recorded. CDR3 sequence: CASSYIGGATGELFF.

V is TRBV5-1 and J is TRBJ2-6; TCRdb designates TRBD1, a call that cannot be tested without DNA. The germline V gene has CDR1 SGHRS and CDR2 YFSETQ. The CDR3 extends over 15 amino acids. There is no recorded DNA. CDR3 sequence reads: CASSLEGIGANVLTF. Looking up the rest from reference TRBV5-1 and TRBJ2-6 gives the full variable domain: KAGVTQTPRYLIKTRGQQVTLSCSPISGHRSVSWYQQTPGQGLQFLFEYFSETQRNKGNFPGRFSGRQFSNSRSEMNVSTLELGDSALYLCASSLEGIGANVLTFGAGSRLTVL.

The gene calls are TRBV30 and TRBJ1-1; the TCRdb D gene call, TRBD1, has no DNA to confirm it. Germline CDR1 reads GTSNPN; CDR2 reads SVGIG (reference sequence). This CDR3 contains 16 residues. DNA was not recorded. The CDR3 protein is CAWSVARTGAGTEAFF.

The V gene is TRBV13, the J gene TRBJ2-3; TCRdb selects TRBD2, and the lack of DNA leaves this call unchecked. Germline values: CDR1 PRHDT, CDR2 FYEKMQ (reference sequence). The CDR3 is 16 amino acids. DNA is not recorded here. The CDR3 reads CASSPWTSGSADTQYF.

This rearrangement joins TRBV5-1 to TRBJ2-1; TCRdb calls TRBD2, which cannot be checked without DNA. CDR3 length: 17 amino acids. No DNA has been recorded. The germline V gene has CDR1 SGHRS and CDR2 YFSETQ. This chain's CDR3 is CASSLGTSGSSYNEQFF.

The chain uses TRBV7-6 and TRBJ1-1; TCRdb picks TRBD1, but there is no DNA to check that call. The germline V gene has CDR1 SGHVS and CDR2 FNYEAQ. CDR3 length: 15 amino acids. A DNA sequence was not provided. CDR3 protein: CASSSETASNTEAFF.

The J gene is TRBJ1-2, the V gene TRBV4-1; no DNA is available, so the TRBD1 call from TCRdb remains unchecked. Germline lookup yields CDR1 MGHRA and CDR2 YSYEKL. This CDR3 spans 13 amino acids. Nucleotide data are not available. CDR3 protein: CASSQEQGVGYTF.

This sequence joins TRBV30 and TRBJ2-4. The CDR3 runs to 13 residues. No DNA is recorded. CDR1 is GTSNPN and CDR2 is SVGIG in the germline V gene (reference sequence). The CDR3 region is CAWSAGTKNIQYF.

This chain joins TRBV28 and TRBJ1-1; TCRdb reports TRBD1, a call that lacks DNA to check it against. The V gene's germline CDR1 is MDHEN and CDR2 SYDVKM. There are 12 residues in the CDR3. The DNA is unrecorded. The CDR3: CASRRDSTEAFF.

Frequency places this clone as medium-sized. The genes are TRBV6-6 and TRBJ1-3; TCRdb picks TRBD1, but there is no DNA to check that call. The CDR3 covers 14 residues. No DNA is given. From germline, CDR1 is MNHNY and CDR2 SVGAGI (reference sequence). CDR3 protein: CASSRQGAGNTIYF.

This CDR3 reads CASSPSGQTYGYTF. The chain couples TRBV6-5 to TRBJ1-2; the TRBD1 assignment by TCRdb is unverifiable without DNA. Germline CDR1 MNHEY, CDR2 SVGAGI. This CDR3 region has 14 residues. Only the protein is available.

The chain recombines TRBV6-5 with TRBJ2-2; the D call of TRBD1 rests on TCRdb alone, since no DNA is present to check it. The germline CDR1 and CDR2 sequences are MNHEY and SVGAGI. The CDR3 consists of 16 residues. No DNA sequence was recorded. CDR3 amino acids: CASSYPGSLHTGELFF.

The J gene is TRBJ2-2, the V gene TRBV21-1; TCRdb indicates TRBD2, and absent DNA this call remains unverified. TRBV21-1 is a pseudogene segment. This CDR3 is 17 amino acids long. The DNA sequence is not available. CDR3 residues: CASSKALLGLAPGELFF.

The chain links TRBV5-8 to TRBJ2-7; no DNA is available, so the TRBD1 call from TCRdb remains unchecked. The CDR3 extends over 16 amino acids. No DNA accompanies this entry. Germline V gene data show CDR1 as SGHTS and CDR2 as YDEGEE. This CDR3 reads CASSSDPRDRAGEQYF.

This chain uses TRBV6-5 with TRBJ1-4. The germline V gene encodes CDR1 MNHEY and CDR2 SVGAGI. The CDR3 consists of 15 residues. A DNA sequence was not provided. The CDR3 loop reads CASSSADYKGEKLFF.

By frequency, this clone registers medium-sized. The rearrangement links TRBV28 to TRBJ2-1; with no DNA, the TCRdb D assignment of TRBD1 cannot be verified. This CDR3 region has 16 residues. Only the protein is available. Germline CDR1 and CDR2: MDHEN and SYDVKM. The CDR3 sequence is CASSHLGTGGYNEQFF.

V and J are TRBV4-3 and TRBJ2-5; TCRdb's D call of TRBD1 is untestable without DNA. Germline V gene lookup returns CDR1 LGHNA and CDR2 YSLEER. This CDR3 region has 17 residues. DNA for this receptor is not on file. This chain's CDR3 is CASSSYSTGGAFETQYF.

The chain combines TRBV6-5 with TRBJ2-5; TCRdb's D call of TRBD1 is untestable without DNA. Germline V gene data show CDR1 as MNHEY and CDR2 as SVGAGI. CDR3 length: 13 amino acids. Only the protein is on record. CDR3 sequence: CASSYPGGKTQYF.

The V and J genes are TRBV18 and TRBJ1-1. Germline loops: CDR1 KGHSH, CDR2 LQKENI. CDR3 length equals 17 residues. The entry carries no DNA sequence. The CDR3 sequence is CASSPRGTPVLNTEAFF.

This sequence joins TRBV4-1 and TRBJ2-7; no DNA is available, so the TRBD1 call from TCRdb remains unchecked. Germline loops: CDR1 MGHRA, CDR2 YSYEKL. This CDR3 region has 17 residues. No DNA sequence was recorded. The CDR3 region is CASSHLTLRGYPLEQYF.

The chain uses TRBV27 and TRBJ1-1. CDR1 is MNHEY and CDR2 is SMNVEV in the germline V gene (reference sequence). CDR3 length equals 13 residues. The DNA sequence is not available. CDR3 sequence reads: CASSFVGNTEAFF.